Below are 2 T cell receptor beta chains sequenced from a single sample in a study of tumor-infiltrating lymphocytes in oesophageal squamous cell carcinoma. TCRdb re-called the PCR reads with MiXCR, one entry per CDR3 protein. The table has approximately 12,000 distinct CDR3 sequences, about 60% seen once; the top ten hold around 24%. The material sequenced was esophageal tumor tissue. The receptors here all came from a male donor with esophageal squamous cell carcinoma.

The chain employs TRBV6-6 and TRBJ2-5; D is undetermined. This CDR3 region has 13 residues. V gave up 4 bases and J gave up 6 bases, with 12 bases separating them. Per germline, CDR1 MNHNY and CDR2 SVGAGI (reference sequence). The CDR3 protein is CASSSGPQQTQYF. The CDR3 DNA reads as TGTGCCAGCAGTTCGGGCCCTCAGCAGACCCAGTACTTC.

This clonotype has ten or more counts. The V gene is TRBV28, the J gene TRBJ1-1; D is possibly TRBD1 (6 bases). This CDR3 contains 14 residues. Trimming removed 5 bases from V and 1 base from J, with 11 bases in between. Per germline, CDR1 MDHEN and CDR2 SYDVKM. CDR3 amino acids: CASSPRTENTEAFF. Written as DNA, the CDR3 is TGTGCCAGCAGTCCACGGACAGAGAACACTGAAGCTTTCTTT.